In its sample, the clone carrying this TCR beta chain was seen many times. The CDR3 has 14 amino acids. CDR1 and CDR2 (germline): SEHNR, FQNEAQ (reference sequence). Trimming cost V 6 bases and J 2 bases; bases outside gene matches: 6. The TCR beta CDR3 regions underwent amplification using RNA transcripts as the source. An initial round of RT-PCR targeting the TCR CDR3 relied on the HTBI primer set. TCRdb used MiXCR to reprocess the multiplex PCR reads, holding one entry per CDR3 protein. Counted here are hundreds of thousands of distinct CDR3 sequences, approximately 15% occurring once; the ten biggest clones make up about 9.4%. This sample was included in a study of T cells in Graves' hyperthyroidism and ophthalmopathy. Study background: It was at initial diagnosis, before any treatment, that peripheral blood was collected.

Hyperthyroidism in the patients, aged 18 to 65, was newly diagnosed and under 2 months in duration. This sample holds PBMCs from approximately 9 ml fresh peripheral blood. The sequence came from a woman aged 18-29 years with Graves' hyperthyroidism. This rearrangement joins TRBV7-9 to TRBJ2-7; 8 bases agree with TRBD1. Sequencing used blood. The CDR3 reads CASSARQGPYEQYF. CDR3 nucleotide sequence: TGTGCCAGCAGTGCTCGACAGGGGCCCTACGAGCAGTACTTC.